The rows below give T cell receptor beta chains drawn from one sample of a study of naive and memory T cell subsets. TCRdb itself ran the 5' RACE reads through MiXCR, one entry per CDR3 protein. The sample gives about 57,000 distinct CDR3 sequences, about 8.3% of which show up once; 9.8% is in the top ten. The receptors here all came from a female donor in good health. The CDR3 runs from the conserved cysteine through the conserved F or W. The order of the fields is clone size, J gene, V gene, D gene, CDR3 DNA, CDR3 protein. The D gene is left open where the match is weak. Some rows mark clone size as missing; the rest say once, few, many or name a class of expanded clone.

many | TRBJ2-7 | TRBV4-3 | TRBD2 | TGCGCCAGCAGCCCCGGGACTACATCCTACGAGCAGTACTTC | CASSPGTTSYEQYF
many | TRBJ1-2 | TRBV4-1 | . | TGCGCCAGCAGCCAAGGGCTAGCGGACTATGGCTACACCTTC | CASSQGLADYGYTF
. | TRBJ1-6 | TRBV4-2 | TRBD1 | TGTGCCAGCAGCCCGGGACAGGGTGTGATGCCACCCCTCCACTTT | CASSPGQGVMPPLHF
many | TRBJ2-7 | TRBV21-1 | . | TGTGCCAGCAGAGGGAGACGGGGCGAGCAGTACTTC | CASRGRRGEQYF
few | TRBJ2-4 | TRBV5-6 | . | TGTGCCAGCAGCTTGGCCAAGGACACCAAAAACATTCAGTACTTC | CASSLAKDTKNIQYF
. | TRBJ2-1 | TRBV5-4 | TRBD2 | TGTGCCAGCGGGCCCGGGACTAGCGGTTTCTACAATGAGCAGTTCTTC | CASGPGTSGFYNEQFF
. | TRBJ2-3 | TRBV6-5 | . | TGTGCCAGCAGGCCGTTGGGGGGCACAGATACGCAGTATTTT | CASRPLGGTDTQYF
. | TRBJ2-3 | TRBV3-1 | TRBD2 | TGTGCCAGCAGCCATCGGCCTAGCGGGGGTACAGATACGCAGTATTTT | CASSHRPSGGTDTQYF
many | TRBJ1-2 | TRBV20-1 | TRBD1 | TGCAGTGCTACAGGGGGGAGGGCTAACTATGGCTACACCTTC | CSATGGRANYGYTF
many | TRBJ2-1 | TRBV11-2 | . | TGTGCCAGCAGCCTGGAATTAGGCGATGAGCAGTTCTTC | CASSLELGDEQFF
many | TRBJ1-5 | TRBV30 | TRBD1 | TGTGCCTGGAGCGCAGGGGGGGCTCAGCCCCAGCATTTT | CAWSAGGAQPQHF
many | TRBJ1-2 | TRBV29-1 | . | TGCAGCGTCTACCGGGACCCTACCTATGGCTACACCTTC | CSVYRDPTYGYTF